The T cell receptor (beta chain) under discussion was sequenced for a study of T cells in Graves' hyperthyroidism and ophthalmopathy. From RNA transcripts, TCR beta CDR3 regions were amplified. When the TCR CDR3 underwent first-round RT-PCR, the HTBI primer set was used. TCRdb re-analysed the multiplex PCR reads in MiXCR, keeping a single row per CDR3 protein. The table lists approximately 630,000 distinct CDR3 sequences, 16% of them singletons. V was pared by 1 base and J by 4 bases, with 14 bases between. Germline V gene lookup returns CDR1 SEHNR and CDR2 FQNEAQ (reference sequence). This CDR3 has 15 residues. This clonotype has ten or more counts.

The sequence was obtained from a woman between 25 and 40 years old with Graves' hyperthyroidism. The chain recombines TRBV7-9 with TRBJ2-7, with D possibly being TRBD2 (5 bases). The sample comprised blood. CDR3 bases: TGTGCCAGCAGCTTAGGCGTAGGAGGAACATACGAGCAGTACTTC. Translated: CASSLGVGGTYEQYF. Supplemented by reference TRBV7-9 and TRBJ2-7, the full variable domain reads DTGVSQNPRHKITKRGQNVTFRCDPISEHNRLYWYRQTLGQGPEFLTYFQNEAQLEKSRLLSDRFSAERPKGSFSTLEIQRTEQGDSAMYLCASSLGVGGTYEQYFGPGTRLTVT.